The clone carrying this T cell receptor (beta chain) has a handful of counts. The germline CDR1 and CDR2 sequences are DFQATT and SNEGSKA (reference sequence). CDR3 length equals 14 residues. V lost 6 bases and J lost 1, with 15 bases in between. The data belong to a study of T cells after yellow fever vaccination. Production of TCR cDNA was by 5'RACE template switching, which also added a universal primer site and UMIs. One entry per CDR3 protein results from TCRdb running MiXCR on the 5' RACE reads. This sample has 620,000 or so distinct CDR3 sequences, with roughly 17% found just once. Material: PBMCs, obtained less than 6 days after the first yellow fever vaccination. The gene calls are TRBV20-1 and TRBJ1-2; D gene unclear. This TCR derives from a young man who received the YFV17D yellow fever vaccine. This CDR3 is CSARNRDINYGYTF. For the CDR3, the DNA is TGCAGTGCCCGAAACAGAGATATTAACTATGGCTACACCTTC.